This TCR beta chain was identified during a study of beta chain features in type 1 diabetes. The overall study: The study found patients and healthy donors alike in age, gender and cell yields.

CDR1 is MNHEY and CDR2 is SVGAGI in the germline V gene. Trimming pared 5 bases from V and 6 bases from J, leaving 11 bases between. This CDR3 has 13 residues. The study reverse transcribed the entire isolated RNA, so it sequenced expressed TCRB transcripts. The repertoire was sequenced with immunoSEQ multiplex PCR; TCRdb's copy has only in-frame clones and lacks some. The sample yields 100,000 to 150,000 clones, roughly 17% seen once. Turning to this clone: Its target is unknown.

Study-wide results and caveats: Shorter TCRB CDR3s, moderately but significantly so, marked every one of the four CD4+ subsets in Type 1 diabetes patients. Cells with high TCR expression could be over-represented by cDNA sequencing.

The sample was central memory CD4+ T cells from blood. This receptor was taken from a man in his late teens or twenties with type 1 diabetes. The chain has TRBV6-5 and TRBJ1-5; D is unclear. CDR3 sequence reads: CASSVDYIQPQHF. The CDR3 DNA follows: TGTGCCAGCAGTGTGGATTATATTCAGCCCCAGCATTTT.